The following is a T cell receptor (beta chain) sequence with its context. These data originate in a study of CD8 T cells in Susac syndrome. cDNA came from roughly 0.47 to 1 ug RNA primed by random hexamers. TCRdb processed the immunoSEQ multiplex PCR reads anew with MiXCR; each CDR3 protein has one entry. This sample carries 400,000 to 550,000 distinct CDR3 sequences, approximately 85% of them seen once, and the ten largest clones take about 0.12%. The junction had 7 bases not matched to a gene; V was cut back by 7 bases and J by 1 base. This CDR3 region has 13 residues. The germline gives CDR1 SQVTM, CDR2 ANQGSEA.

Specimen: CD8+ T cells from PBMCs. V gene TRBV29-1 combines with J gene TRBJ2-7, with 7 positions matching TRBD1. The TCR was taken from a human donor with multiple sclerosis. DNA of the CDR3: TGCAGCGCAAGCTGGGACAGATCCTACGAGCAGTACTTC. This encodes CSASWDRSYEQYF.